This T cell receptor (beta chain) originates from a study of T cells after yellow fever vaccination. Study context: Sorting on CD3, CD45RA, CCR7 and CD95 yielded EM, EMRA, CM and Tscm memory subsets.

Each CDR3 protein is one row after TCRdb ran MiXCR on the 5' RACE reads. In the table there are about 25,000 distinct CDR3 sequences, 3.4% of which are singletons. This clonotype was recorded at least ten times. The sequence came from a young man who received the YFV17D yellow fever vaccine. The sequenced sample was PBMCs, either bulk or a sorted T-cell subset (CD4+, CD8+, memory, or dextramer-sorted; not recorded which), obtained roughly 45 days after the first yellow fever vaccination.

The CDR3 DNA is TGCAGCGTTCCCAGGGGTCGGTCGAACTATGGCTACACCTTC. As protein: CSVPRGRSNYGYTF. The chain employs TRBV29-1 and TRBJ1-2; TRBD1 is a possible D gene (6 bases). Trimming left V 5 bases short and J 2 bases short, with 15 bases between. The CDR3 contains 14 residues. Germline CDR1 SQVTM, CDR2 ANQGSEA.